A selection of T cell receptor beta chains follows, all from one sample in a study of blood T cell repertoires in COVID-19. The method was immunoSEQ multiplex PCR; TCRdb's version includes in-frame clones alone and lacks a portion of them. This sample yields about 100,000 clones, of which roughly 92% are seen a single time; 4.5% to 6% belongs to the top ten. The source material was peripheral blood. The receptors were gathered from a man in his 70s with acute or convalescent COVID-19. Both conserved end residues are part of each CDR3. Each record gives: V gene, clone size, CDR3 length, D gene, J gene, CDR3 DNA, CDR3 protein. D genes are given only for firm matches. Where a row states a size, it is once, few, many or the class of an expanded clone; other rows omit it.

V gene: TRBV18; clone size: -; CDR3 length: 12; D gene: -; J gene: TRBJ2-1; CDR3 DNA: TGTGCCAGCTCCTACAGCGGCAATGAGCAGTTCTTC; CDR3 protein: CASSYSGNEQFF
V gene: TRBV5-1; clone size: once; CDR3 length: 13; D gene: -; J gene: TRBJ1-4; CDR3 DNA: TGCGCCAGCAGAATCAACAGTGGCGAAAAACTGTTTTTT; CDR3 protein: CASRINSGEKLFF
V gene: TRBV10-2; clone size: -; CDR3 length: 13; D gene: -; J gene: TRBJ2-7; CDR3 DNA: TGCGCCAGCAGGGACAGTTCCCGCTACGAGCAGTACTTC; CDR3 protein: CASRDSSRYEQYF
V gene: TRBV29-1; clone size: -; CDR3 length: 14; D gene: -; J gene: TRBJ1-2; CDR3 DNA: TGCAGCGTTGAGAAGGGGCGGAGGGACTATGGCTACACCTTC; CDR3 protein: CSVEKGRRDYGYTF
V gene: TRBV7-2; clone size: -; CDR3 length: 15; D gene: -; J gene: TRBJ1-3; CDR3 DNA: TGTGCCAGCAGTCGCGCCCACCGCTCTGGAAACACCATATATTTT; CDR3 protein: CASSRAHRSGNTIYF
V gene: TRBV25-1; clone size: -; CDR3 length: 14; D gene: -; J gene: TRBJ1-2; CDR3 DNA: TGTGCCAGCAGTAACCCTTGGGAGCTCTATGGCTACACCTTC; CDR3 protein: CASSNPWELYGYTF
V gene: TRBV28; clone size: -; CDR3 length: 13; D gene: -; J gene: TRBJ1-4; CDR3 DNA: TGTGCCAGCAGCAGTCAGTTAATTGAAAAACTGTTTTTT; CDR3 protein: CASSSQLIEKLFF
V gene: TRBV29-1; clone size: -; CDR3 length: 13; D gene: TRBD1; J gene: TRBJ1-5; CDR3 DNA: TGCAGCGCCACCTCACAGGGGAATCAGCCCCAGCATTTT; CDR3 protein: CSATSQGNQPQHF
V gene: TRBV6-5; clone size: -; CDR3 length: 14; D gene: -; J gene: TRBJ1-3; CDR3 DNA: TGTGCCAGCAGTTCCGGACAGCAGGGAAACACCATATATTTT; CDR3 protein: CASSSGQQGNTIYF
V gene: TRBV9; clone size: once; CDR3 length: 14; D gene: TRBD1; J gene: TRBJ2-7; CDR3 DNA: TGTGCCAGCAGCGTAGGACAGGGTCCCTACGAGCAGTACTTC; CDR3 protein: CASSVGQGPYEQYF
V gene: TRBV18; clone size: once; CDR3 length: 15; D gene: TRBD1; J gene: TRBJ1-5; CDR3 DNA: TGTGCCAGCTCACTGGGACAGGGAAGCAATCAGCCCCAGCATTTT; CDR3 protein: CASSLGQGSNQPQHF
V gene: TRBV27; clone size: -; CDR3 length: 14; D gene: TRBD1; J gene: TRBJ1-1; CDR3 DNA: TGTGCCAGCAGTGTCCAGGGGGCATTCACTGAAGCTTTCTTT; CDR3 protein: CASSVQGAFTEAFF
V gene: TRBV27; clone size: -; CDR3 length: 13; D gene: -; J gene: TRBJ2-7; CDR3 DNA: TGTGCCAGCAGTACCTCACGACAGGACGAGGAGTACTTC; CDR3 protein: CASSTSRQDEEYF
V gene: TRBV7-2; clone size: -; CDR3 length: 11; D gene: -; J gene: TRBJ2-5; CDR3 DNA: TGTGCCAGCAGTCGGTTGGAGACCCAGTACTTC; CDR3 protein: CASSRLETQYF
V gene: TRBV5-1; clone size: -; CDR3 length: 13; D gene: TRBD2; J gene: TRBJ2-7; CDR3 DNA: TGCGCCAGCAAACTAGCGGCGGCCTACGAGCAGTACTTC; CDR3 protein: CASKLAAAYEQYF
V gene: TRBV28; clone size: -; CDR3 length: 15; D gene: -; J gene: TRBJ1-5; CDR3 DNA: TGTGCCAGCAGTTTTCAGGGAGGGGACAATCAGCCCCAGCATTTT; CDR3 protein: CASSFQGGDNQPQHF
V gene: TRBV5-4; clone size: -; CDR3 length: 14; D gene: -; J gene: TRBJ1-2; CDR3 DNA: TGTGCCAGCAGCTTGGCAGGGATAAGCTATGGCTACACCTTC; CDR3 protein: CASSLAGISYGYTF
V gene: TRBV3-1/TRBV3-2; clone size: -; CDR3 length: 16; D gene: TRBD1; J gene: TRBJ2-7; CDR3 DNA: TGTGCCAGCAGCCAAGTAGGCCGGGACAGGGATTACGAGCAGTACTTC; CDR3 protein: CASSQVGRDRDYEQYF
V gene: TRBV12-3/TRBV12-4; clone size: once; CDR3 length: 13; D gene: -; J gene: TRBJ2-1; CDR3 DNA: TGTGCCAGCACCAGAAGCTCCTACAATGAGCAGTTCTTC; CDR3 protein: CASTRSSYNEQFF
V gene: TRBV6-2/TRBV6-3; clone size: -; CDR3 length: 14; D gene: TRBD2; J gene: TRBJ2-7; CDR3 DNA: TGTGCCAGCAGCCACAGCGGGGGATCCTACGAGCAGTACTTC; CDR3 protein: CASSHSGGSYEQYF
V gene: TRBV6-2/TRBV6-3; clone size: few; CDR3 length: 14; D gene: -; J gene: TRBJ2-1; CDR3 DNA: TGTGCCAGCAGTCCCTCTCTAGGTTGGAATGAGCAGTTCTTC; CDR3 protein: CASSPSLGWNEQFF
V gene: TRBV2; clone size: -; CDR3 length: 14; D gene: TRBD1; J gene: TRBJ1-5; CDR3 DNA: TGTGCCAGCAGGGGACAGGGATTCTATCAGCCCCAGCATTTT; CDR3 protein: CASRGQGFYQPQHF
V gene: TRBV25-1; clone size: -; CDR3 length: 17; D gene: TRBD2; J gene: TRBJ2-3; CDR3 DNA: TGTGCCAGCAGCGACTCGAACGTAGCGGGGCACACAGATACGCAGTATTTT; CDR3 protein: CASSDSNVAGHTDTQYF
V gene: TRBV9; clone size: -; CDR3 length: 12; D gene: -; J gene: TRBJ2-1; CDR3 DNA: TGTGCCAGCAGCGCAAGGGGTGGAGAGCAGTTCTTC; CDR3 protein: CASSARGGEQFF
V gene: TRBV10-3; clone size: -; CDR3 length: 19; D gene: -; J gene: TRBJ2-3; CDR3 DNA: TGTGCCATCAGTGACCCTTACTCAACATACAGGGCCACCACAGATACGCAGTATTTT; CDR3 protein: CAISDPYSTYRATTDTQYF
V gene: TRBV7-9; clone size: once; CDR3 length: 14; D gene: -; J gene: TRBJ1-2; CDR3 DNA: TGTGCCAGCAGCTTAGGTTCCGGTCCCTATGGCTACACCTTC; CDR3 protein: CASSLGSGPYGYTF